One and the same sample provided the 28 T cell receptor beta chains below, sequenced in a study of radiotherapy plus CTLA-4 blockade in lung cancer. Only in-frame clones appear in the TCRdb table, and some are missing; sequencing was by immunoSEQ multiplex PCR. Among fewer than 140,000 clones, about 84% were seen once, and the ten largest hold 2% to 2.5%. The starting material was peripheral blood, obtained from a patient treated with radiotherapy plus ipilimumab. Receptor source: a human donor with non-small cell lung cancer that progressed on radiotherapy plus ipilimumab. Some clones in this sample may be carry-over from other donors' samples.

This chain links TRBV13 with TRBJ1-2, with a possible D match to TRBD1 (6 bases). The length of the CDR3 is 16 residues. Per the germline V gene, CDR1 is PRHDT and CDR2 is FYEKMQ (reference sequence). Trimming cost V 5 bases and J 3 bases, with 19 bases left between them. The CDR3 region has the DNA TGTGCCAGCAGCCAAGGGGGGATCGGAGGAGACTATGGCTACACCTTC. Amino acid sequence: CASSQGGIGGDYGYTF.

Here the CDR3 DNA reads TGTGCCAGCAGCTCATGGACAGAAGCTAACTATGGCTACACCTTC. It translates to CASSSWTEANYGYTF. V usage is TRBV11-2 and J usage is TRBJ1-2, with D possibly being TRBD1 (6 bases). The CDR3 length is 15 residues. The germline V gene has CDR1 SGHAT and CDR2 FQNNGV. V gave up 4 bases and J gave up 0 bases, with 12 bases separating them.

This clone was seen a single time. This chain uses TRBV6-6 with TRBJ1-2, with TRBD1 as a possible D gene (5 bases). Germline CDR1 reads MNHNY; CDR2 reads SVGAGI (reference sequence). Trimming cost V 7 bases and J 0 bases, with 15 bases left between them. The CDR3 covers 15 residues. CDR3 bases: TGTGCCAGCATCAGAGGGACGGCTACTAACTATGGCTACACCTTC. Protein: CASIRGTATNYGYTF.

V is TRBV7-8 and J is TRBJ1-2, with D possibly being TRBD1 (5 bases). The germline V and J ends were trimmed by 0 bases and 3 bases, with 11 bases remaining between them. CDR3 length equals 15 residues. CDR1 SGHVS and CDR2 FQNEAQ come from the germline V gene. DNA of the CDR3: TGTGCCAGCAGCTTAGCGGGGGTAGTCGACTATGGCTACACCTTC. It codes for CASSLAGVVDYGYTF.

The gene calls are TRBV6-5 and TRBJ1-1; D is possibly TRBD1 (5 bases). Germline CDR1 and CDR2: MNHEY and SVGAGI. The V end lost 6 bases, the J end lost 5 bases, and 13 bases lay between the germline ends. This CDR3 has 13 amino acids. The CDR3 spells CASRGGDETEAFF. The CDR3 DNA reads as TGTGCCAGCAGGGGGGGTGATGAAACTGAAGCTTTCTTT.

The gene calls are TRBV21-1 and TRBJ1-5. TRBV21-1 is annotated as a pseudogene. The CDR3 has 16 amino acids. This CDR3 is CASSKDRRGLDQPQHF. CDR3 DNA sequence: TGTGCCAGCAGCAAAGATCGACGGGGCCTTGATCAGCCCCAGCATTTT.

The V call is TRBV5-5, the J call TRBJ2-7, with D tentatively TRBD2 (5 bases). This CDR3 is built from 13 residues. CDR1 SGHKS and CDR2 YYEKEE come from the germline V gene (reference sequence). Trimming removed 4 bases at V and 4 bases at J, with 12 bases between. Written as DNA, the CDR3 is TGTGCCAGCAGCCCCCTAGCTGGGTACGAGCAGTACTTC. Translated: CASSPLAGYEQYF. The full variable domain, rest sourced from reference TRBV5-5 and TRBJ2-7, is DAGVTQSPTHLIKTRGQQVTLRCSPISGHKSVSWYQQVLGQGPQFIFQYYEKEERGRGNFPDRFSARQFPNYSSELNVNALLLGDSALYLCASSPLAGYEQYFGPGTRLTVT.

This chain uses TRBV5-1 with TRBJ2-7; D unclear. The V gene lost 0 bases and the J gene lost 8 bases, with 6 bases spanning the gap. CDR1 and CDR2 (germline): SGHRS, YFSETQ. The CDR3 is 11 residues long. The CDR3: CASSLVEKQYF. The DNA of the CDR3 is TGCGCCAGCAGCTTGGTAGAAAAGCAGTACTTC.

The rearrangement uses TRBV2 and TRBJ1-6; D is unresolved. V was clipped by 2 bases and J by 3 bases, with 11 bases between them. The V gene's germline CDR1 is SNHLY and CDR2 FYNNEI. The CDR3 consists of 16 residues. The CDR3 reads CASSEFRLHYNSPLHF. The CDR3 bases are TGTGCCAGCAGTGAATTCCGGTTACACTATAATTCACCCCTCCACTTT. Combining the CDR3 with reference TRBV2 and TRBJ1-6 gives the whole variable domain EPEVTQTPSHQVTQMGQEVILRCVPISNHLYFYWYRQILGQKVEFLVSFYNNEISEKSEIFDDQFSVERPDGSNFTLKIRSTKLEDSAMYFCASSEFRLHYNSPLHFGNGTRLTVT.

The chain joins TRBV2 to TRBJ1-6; no clear D gene. CDR1 is SNHLY, CDR2 FYNNEI, per germline. CDR3 length: 13 residues. The germline V and J ends were trimmed by 3 bases and 11 bases, with 11 bases remaining between them. The CDR3 sequence is CASSERVGPPLHF. Written as DNA, the CDR3 is TGTGCCAGCAGTGAGAGGGTCGGACCACCCCTCCACTTT.

This clone has just a few counts. The chain links TRBV18 to TRBJ1-6, with no clear D. Germline CDR1 and CDR2: KGHSH and LQKENI. Trimming stripped 0 bases from V and 8 bases from J, with 11 bases between. CDR3 length equals 15 residues. CDR3 residues: CASSPPVGRDSPLHF. Here the CDR3 DNA reads TGTGCCAGCTCACCACCTGTGGGGAGGGATTCACCCCTCCACTTT.

The chain employs TRBV7-3 and TRBJ1-2; D uncertain. This CDR3 has 13 residues. Germline lookup yields CDR1 SGHTA and CDR2 FQGTGA. Between the trimmed V and J ends, which lost 2 bases and 4 bases, there was a span of 8 bases. Here the CDR3 reads CASSLGPFYGYTF. The CDR3 coding sequence is TGTGCCAGCAGCTTAGGGCCGTTCTATGGCTACACCTTC.

The genes are TRBV9 and TRBJ1-1; D is unresolved. This CDR3 spans 15 amino acids. V shed 0 bases and J shed 0 bases, with 9 bases lying between them. Germline V gene sequence: CDR1 SGDLS, CDR2 YYNGEE. CDR3 region: CASSVGRRLNTEAFF. The CDR3 DNA reads as TGTGCCAGCAGCGTAGGTAGGAGGTTGAACACTGAAGCTTTCTTT. Filled out from reference TRBV9 and TRBJ1-1, the complete variable domain reads DSGVTQTPKHLITATGQRVTLRCSPRSGDLSVYWYQQSLDQGLQFLIQYYNGEERAKGNILERFSAQQFPDLHSELNLSSLELGDSALYFCASSVGRRLNTEAFFGQGTRLTVV.

V gene TRBV5-1 combines with J gene TRBJ1-1, with TRBD1 identical over 9 bases. CDR1 and CDR2 from the germline V gene are SGHRS and YFSETQ. This CDR3 has 17 residues. V shed 4 bases, J shed 1 base, and the junction held 11 bases outside the gene matches. The CDR3 reads CASSPRPGQGSNTEAFF. CDR3 sequence (DNA): TGCGCCAGCAGCCCCAGGCCGGGACAGGGTTCGAACACTGAAGCTTTCTTT.

This sequence joins TRBV2 and TRBJ2-7, with 10 bases lining up with TRBD1. CDR3 length: 16 residues. Per the germline V gene, CDR1 is SNHLY and CDR2 is FYNNEI. J lost 2 bases, V lost 5 bases, and 9 bases had no gene match. The CDR3 DNA follows: TGTGCCAGCAGTCATGGACAGGGGGGGGCCACCTACGAGCAGTACTTC. This sequence encodes CASSHGQGGATYEQYF. Together with reference TRBV2 and TRBJ2-7, the CDR3 gives the full variable domain: EPEVTQTPSHQVTQMGQEVILRCVPISNHLYFYWYRQILGQKVEFLVSFYNNEISEKSEIFDDQFSVERPDGSNFTLKIRSTKLEDSAMYFCASSHGQGGATYEQYFGPGTRLTVT.

This clone was observed at least ten times. The chain uses TRBV27 and TRBJ2-1; 12 bases fit TRBD2. This CDR3 region has 14 residues. The V and J ends lost 10 bases and 15 bases, in that order; junction bases with no gene match: 16. Looked up from germline, CDR1 is MNHEY and CDR2 is SMNVEV (reference sequence). The CDR3 loop reads CATSWGLAGGQWFF. The CDR3 DNA follows: TGTGCCACATCCTGGGGGCTAGCGGGGGGGCAATGGTTCTTC.

This chain uses TRBV10-3 with TRBJ1-1; D not resolved. This CDR3 is built from 15 residues. V shed 3 bases and J shed 1 base, with 12 bases lying between them. Germline V CDR1 and CDR2: ENHRY, SYGVKD. As DNA, the CDR3 is TGTGCCATCAGTGATTTCTCTCGAAGGAACACTGAAGCTTTCTTT. Its translation is CAISDFSRRNTEAFF.

CDR3 DNA sequence: TGTGCCAGCAGCGTAGGCGGCGGGATTGGACAGTTCTACGAGCAGTACTTC. This codes for CASSVGGGIGQFYEQYF. The chain is built from TRBV9 and TRBJ2-7; D is perhaps TRBD1 or TRBD2 (6 bases each). The CDR3 has 17 amino acids. Germline V gene lookup returns CDR1 SGDLS and CDR2 YYNGEE. V shed 0 bases and J shed 3 bases, with 19 bases lying between them.

The V gene is TRBV18, the J gene TRBJ2-4, with TRBD1 matching 7 bases. Per germline, CDR1 KGHSH and CDR2 LQKENI. This CDR3 has 16 residues. Trimming removed 3 bases from V and 0 bases from J; junction bases left unmatched: 5. The CDR3 coding sequence is TGTGCCAGCTCACCTCGGACAGGACTAGCCAAAAACATTCAGTACTTC. It specifies CASSPRTGLAKNIQYF.

The gene calls are TRBV6-1 and TRBJ1-4; tentatively, D is TRBD1 (6 bases). Trimming pared 3 bases from V and 8 bases from J, leaving 16 bases between. The germline CDR1 and CDR2 sequences are MNHNS and SASEGT. This CDR3 is built from 15 residues. The DNA of the CDR3 is TGTGCCAGCAGTGAGGGAGAACAGGGCGGGGAAAAACTGTTTTTT. Protein: CASSEGEQGGEKLFF.

The chain joins TRBV28 to TRBJ1-2, with D maybe TRBD1 (5 bases). The germline V gene has CDR1 MDHEN and CDR2 SYDVKM. The CDR3 totals 13 residues. V was cut by 5 bases and J by 8 bases, with 15 bases left in between. The CDR3 protein is CASSLQRGAGYTF. The DNA of the CDR3 is TGTGCCAGCAGTCTTCAAAGGGGAGCGGGCTACACCTTC.

The chain has TRBV4-2 and TRBJ2-1; 8 bases fit TRBD2. With 4 bases clipped from V and 7 bases from J, the junction kept 12 bases outside the gene matches. This CDR3 has 16 residues. CDR1 and CDR2 (germline): LGHNA, YNFKEQ. The chain's CDR3 is CASSPSDRGGRNEQFF. The CDR3 DNA follows: TGTGCCAGCAGCCCATCAGACCGGGGGGGCCGGAATGAGCAGTTCTTC.

A few counts support this clone. The chain links TRBV13 to TRBJ2-3; 8 positions agree with TRBD2. The CDR3 has 16 amino acids. Losses at the gene ends were 5 bases for V and 2 bases for J; bases not matched to a gene: 9. The germline V gene has CDR1 PRHDT and CDR2 FYEKMQ (reference sequence). The CDR3 DNA is TGTGCCAGCAGCATTCGGACTAGCAGGGTCACAGATACGCAGTATTTT. It specifies CASSIRTSRVTDTQYF.

The chain is built from TRBV27 and TRBJ1-6, with D unclear. CDR1 is MNHEY and CDR2 is SMNVEV in the germline V gene (reference sequence). V lost 3 bases to trimming and J lost 10 bases, with 13 bases between them. The CDR3 is made up of 14 amino acids. CDR3 amino acids: CASSFSGDWSPLHF. The CDR3 nucleotides are TGTGCCAGCAGTTTTTCAGGCGACTGGTCACCCCTCCACTTT.

The chain carries TRBV5-5 and TRBJ2-7; 7 bases match TRBD1. This CDR3 is built from 15 residues. V gave up 1 base and J gave up 2 bases; unmatched junction bases: 6. Germline CDR1 reads SGHKS; CDR2 reads YYEKEE (reference sequence). DNA of the CDR3: TGTGCCAGCAGCTTGTTTTTAGGGACAGCCTACGAGCAGTACTTC. Translated, it gives CASSLFLGTAYEQYF.

The rearrangement uses TRBV7-2 and TRBJ1-4; D is perhaps TRBD1 (5 bases). Germline V gene lookup returns CDR1 SGHTA and CDR2 FQGNSA. The CDR3 covers 14 residues. With 0 bases removed from V and 8 bases from J, the gap between germline ends came to 10 bases. The CDR3 region is CASSLAGGREKLFF. Here the CDR3 DNA reads TGTGCCAGCAGCTTAGCCGGGGGTAGGGAAAAACTGTTTTTT.

The rearrangement joins TRBV7-2 to TRBJ1-4; maybe TRBD1 (6 bases). Trimming left V 4 bases short and J 5 bases short, with 11 bases between. Germline V gene data show CDR1 as SGHTA and CDR2 as FQGNSA. This CDR3 has 14 residues. CDR3 sequence reads: CASSSQGLNEKLFF. The CDR3 DNA reads TGTGCCAGCAGCTCGCAGGGGTTAAATGAAAAACTGTTTTTT.

The V gene is TRBV7-8, the J gene TRBJ1-3; maybe TRBD1 (5 bases). The CDR3 contains 15 residues. Between the trimmed V and J ends, which lost 5 bases and 2 bases, there was a span of 13 bases. The germline CDR1 and CDR2 sequences are SGHVS and FQNEAQ. For the CDR3, the DNA is TGTGCCAGCAGCCCGATTCGGGGACCTGGAAACACCATATATTTT. Amino acids: CASSPIRGPGNTIYF.